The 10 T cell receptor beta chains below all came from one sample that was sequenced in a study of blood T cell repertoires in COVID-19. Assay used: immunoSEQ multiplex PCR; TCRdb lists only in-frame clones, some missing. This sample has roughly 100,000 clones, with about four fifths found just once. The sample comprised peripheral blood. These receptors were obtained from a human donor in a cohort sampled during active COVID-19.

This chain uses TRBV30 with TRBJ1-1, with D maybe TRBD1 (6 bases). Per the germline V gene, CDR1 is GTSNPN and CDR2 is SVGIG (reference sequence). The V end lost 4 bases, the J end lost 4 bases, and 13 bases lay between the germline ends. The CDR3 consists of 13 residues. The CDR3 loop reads CAWNGQGGTEAFF. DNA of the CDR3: TGTGCCTGGAACGGCCAAGGGGGCACTGAAGCTTTCTTT.

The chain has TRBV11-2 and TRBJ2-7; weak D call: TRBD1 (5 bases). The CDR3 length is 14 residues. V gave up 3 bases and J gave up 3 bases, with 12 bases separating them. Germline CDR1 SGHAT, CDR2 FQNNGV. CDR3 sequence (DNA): TGTGCCAGCAGCTTGGCAGGGAAGGACTACGAGCAGTACTTC. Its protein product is CASSLAGKDYEQYF.

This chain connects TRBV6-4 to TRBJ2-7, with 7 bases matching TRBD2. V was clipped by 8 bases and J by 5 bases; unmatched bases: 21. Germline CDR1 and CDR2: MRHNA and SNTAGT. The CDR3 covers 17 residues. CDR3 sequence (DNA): TGTGCCAGCCCCGGTGGCTTCTCGGGACTACCGCCCCACGAGCAGTACTTC. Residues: CASPGGFSGLPPHEQYF.

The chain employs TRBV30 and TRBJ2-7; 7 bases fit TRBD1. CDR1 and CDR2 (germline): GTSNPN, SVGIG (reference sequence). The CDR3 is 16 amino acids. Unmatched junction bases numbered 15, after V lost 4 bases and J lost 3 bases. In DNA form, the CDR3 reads TGTGCCTGGAACTTTCCCGGCCGGGACAGACACTACGAGCAGTACTTC. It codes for CAWNFPGRDRHYEQYF.

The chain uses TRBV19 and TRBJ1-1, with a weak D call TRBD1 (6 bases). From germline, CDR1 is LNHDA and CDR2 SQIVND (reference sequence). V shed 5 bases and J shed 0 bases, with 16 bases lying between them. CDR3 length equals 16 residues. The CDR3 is CASSLGAPGLNTEAFF. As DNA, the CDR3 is TGTGCCAGTAGTCTGGGGGCCCCGGGGTTGAACACTGAAGCTTTCTTT.

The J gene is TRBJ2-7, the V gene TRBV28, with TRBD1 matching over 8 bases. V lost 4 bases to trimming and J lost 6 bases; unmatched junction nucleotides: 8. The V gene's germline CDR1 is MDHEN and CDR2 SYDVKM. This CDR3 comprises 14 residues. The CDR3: CASSSNPTGGEQYF. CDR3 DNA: TGTGCCAGCAGTTCTAACCCAACAGGGGGCGAGCAGTACTTC.

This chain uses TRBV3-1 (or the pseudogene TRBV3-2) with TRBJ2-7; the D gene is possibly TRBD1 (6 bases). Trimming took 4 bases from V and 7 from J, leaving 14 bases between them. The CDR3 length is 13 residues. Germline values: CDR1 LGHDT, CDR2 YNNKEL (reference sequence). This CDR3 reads CASSRLGAAEQYF. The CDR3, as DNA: TGTGCCAGCAGCCGCCTGGGGGCGGCAGAGCAGTACTTC.

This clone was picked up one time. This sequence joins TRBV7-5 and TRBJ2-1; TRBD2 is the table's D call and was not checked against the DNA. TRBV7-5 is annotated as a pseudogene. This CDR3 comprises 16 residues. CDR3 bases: TGTGTCAGAAGCTTAGGGGGGACTAGCGGAGACAATGAGCAGTTCTTC. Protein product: CVRSLGGTSGDNEQFF.

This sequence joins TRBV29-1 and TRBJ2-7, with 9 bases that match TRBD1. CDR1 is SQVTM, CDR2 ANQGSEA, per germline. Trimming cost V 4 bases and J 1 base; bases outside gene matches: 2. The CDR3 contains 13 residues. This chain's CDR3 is CSVGGQGSYEQYF. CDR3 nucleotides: TGCAGCGTTGGGGGACAGGGATCCTACGAGCAGTACTTC.

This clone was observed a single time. This chain's CDR3 is CASSQDLQGNYGYTF. The DNA for the CDR3 is TGTGCCAGCAGCCAAGATCTCCAGGGCAACTATGGCTACACCTTC. V and J are TRBV4-2 and TRBJ1-2; maybe TRBD1 (5 bases). Germline lookup yields CDR1 LGHNA and CDR2 YNFKEQ. The CDR3 length is 15 residues. The germline V and J ends were trimmed by 0 bases and 2 bases, with 10 bases remaining between them.